The entry below describes one T cell receptor (beta chain). Its specificity is unknown. Healthy bone marrow donors made up the donors. These data are taken from a study of cytomegalovirus exposure and HLA in healthy donors. Study results and caveats: Specificity for CMV antigens was confirmed in vitro for a few of the CMV-associated chains. In the analysis, some V segments, TRBV6-2 and TRBV6-3 included, were excluded as indistinguishable. Other equally common chains were less clonally expanded than HLA-associated TCR beta chains, a later analysis showed.

Germline V lookup: CDR1 MNHEY, CDR2 SMNVEV (reference sequence). This CDR3 has 15 amino acids. Trimming at V came to 2 bases and at J to 4 bases, leaving 2 bases not matched to a gene. Primers included in the PCR were 60 Vbeta and 13 Jbeta primers. TCRdb keeps only in-frame clones here, not all; method: immunoSEQ multiplex PCR. This repertoire shows some 110,000 clones, more than 70% found once; its top ten account for approximately 2%. The chain couples TRBV27 to TRBJ1-4, with 9 bases matching TRBD1. This sequence originates from a man aged 25 to 40 in good health and CMV-seronegative. The sequenced sample consisted of PBMCs. The chain's CDR3 is CASSLGDRDNEKLFF. CDR3 DNA sequence: TGTGCCAGCAGTTTAGGGGACAGGGATAATGAAAAACTGTTTTTT.